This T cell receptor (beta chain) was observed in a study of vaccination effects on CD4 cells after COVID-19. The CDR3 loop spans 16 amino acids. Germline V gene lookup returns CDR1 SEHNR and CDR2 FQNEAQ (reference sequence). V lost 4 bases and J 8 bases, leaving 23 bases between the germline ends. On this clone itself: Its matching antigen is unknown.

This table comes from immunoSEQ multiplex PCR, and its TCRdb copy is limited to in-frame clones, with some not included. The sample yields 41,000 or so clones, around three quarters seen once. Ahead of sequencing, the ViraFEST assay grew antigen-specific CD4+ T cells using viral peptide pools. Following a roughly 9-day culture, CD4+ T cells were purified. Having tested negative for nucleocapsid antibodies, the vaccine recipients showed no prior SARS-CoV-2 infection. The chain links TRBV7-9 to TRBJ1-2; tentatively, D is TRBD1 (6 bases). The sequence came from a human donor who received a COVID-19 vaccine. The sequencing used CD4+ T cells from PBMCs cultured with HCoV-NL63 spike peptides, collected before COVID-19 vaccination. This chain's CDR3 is CASSSTPVLAGAGYTF. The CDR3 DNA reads TGTGCCAGCAGCTCGACCCCGGTTTTAGCAGGGGCAGGCTACACCTTC.